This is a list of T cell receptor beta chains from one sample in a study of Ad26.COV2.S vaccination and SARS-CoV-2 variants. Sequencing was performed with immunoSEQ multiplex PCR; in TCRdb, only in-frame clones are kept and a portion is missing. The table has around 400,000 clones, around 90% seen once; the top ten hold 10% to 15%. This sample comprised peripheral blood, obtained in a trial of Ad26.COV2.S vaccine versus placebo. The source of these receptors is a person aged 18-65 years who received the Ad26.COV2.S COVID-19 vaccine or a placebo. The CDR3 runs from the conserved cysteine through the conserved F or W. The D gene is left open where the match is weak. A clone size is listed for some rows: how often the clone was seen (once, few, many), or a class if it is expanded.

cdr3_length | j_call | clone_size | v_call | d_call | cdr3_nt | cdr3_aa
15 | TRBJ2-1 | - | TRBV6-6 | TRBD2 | TGTGCCAGCAGCTCCGGGACTAGCGGGAGACTTGAGCAGTTCTTC | CASSSGTSGRLEQFF
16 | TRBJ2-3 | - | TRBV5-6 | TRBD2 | TGTGCCAGCAGCTTGGCGGGACTAGCGGGCACAGATACGCAGTATTTT | CASSLAGLAGTDTQYF
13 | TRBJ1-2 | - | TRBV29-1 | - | TGCAGCTATGCCGGCGCGGCCAACTATGGCTACACCTTC | CSYAGAANYGYTF
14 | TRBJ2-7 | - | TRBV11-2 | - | TGTGCCAGCAGCCTCGCAGCGGCGGACAGCGAGCAGTACTTC | CASSLAAADSEQYF
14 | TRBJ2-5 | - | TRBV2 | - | TGTGCCAGCAGTCTTCGGCAGGGATGGGAGACCCAGTACTTC | CASSLRQGWETQYF
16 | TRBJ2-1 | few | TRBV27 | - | TGTGCCAGCAGTAAGACATTCGGGAACTCCTACAATGAGCAGTTCTTC | CASSKTFGNSYNEQFF
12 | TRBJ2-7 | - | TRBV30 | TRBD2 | TGTGCCTGGACTAGCGGAACCTACGAGCAGTACTTC | CAWTSGTYEQYF
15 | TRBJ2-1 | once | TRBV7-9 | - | TGTGCCAGCAGCTTTAAATTAGGGGAGAACAATGAGCAGTTCTTC | CASSFKLGENNEQFF
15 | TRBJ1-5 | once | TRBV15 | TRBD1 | TGTGCCACCAGCAGACAACAGGGGGCAGCTCAGCCCCAGCATTTT | CATSRQQGAAQPQHF
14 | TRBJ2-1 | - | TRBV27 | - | TGTGCCAGCAGTTTAATGGGGGCCTACAATGAGCAGTTCTTC | CASSLMGAYNEQFF
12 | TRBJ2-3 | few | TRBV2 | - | TGTGCCAGCAGAGAGACTAAGGATACGCAGTATTTT | CASRETKDTQYF
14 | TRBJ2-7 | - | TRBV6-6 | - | TGTGCCAGCAGTTACTCCGATCGGAGCGACGAGCAGTACTTC | CASSYSDRSDEQYF
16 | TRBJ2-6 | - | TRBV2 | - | TGTGCCAGCAGCCACAACAGGGTCACTGGGGCCAACGTCCTGACTTTC | CASSHNRVTGANVLTF
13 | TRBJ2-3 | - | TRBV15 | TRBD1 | TGTGCCACCAGCACCTACAGGGGAGATACGCAGTATTTT | CATSTYRGDTQYF
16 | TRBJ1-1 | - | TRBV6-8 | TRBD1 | TGTGCCAGCAGCCCCCGGACAGGGGAAGCGAACACTGAAGCTTTCTTT | CASSPRTGEANTEAFF
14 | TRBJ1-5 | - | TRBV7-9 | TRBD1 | TGTGCCAGCGGACTTACAGGGGCCAATCAGCCCCAGCATTTT | CASGLTGANQPQHF
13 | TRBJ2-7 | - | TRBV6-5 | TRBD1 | TGTGCCAGCAGTAGAGAGACAGGGAGCGAGCAGTACTTC | CASSRETGSEQYF
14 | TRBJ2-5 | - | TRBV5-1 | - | TGCGCCAGCAGATCCGGGACTCACCAAGAGACCCAGTACTTC | CASRSGTHQETQYF
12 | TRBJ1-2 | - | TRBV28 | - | TGTGCCAGCAGTTGGGATAGTGGTGGCTACACCTTC | CASSWDSGGYTF
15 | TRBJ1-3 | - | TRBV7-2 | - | TGTGCCAGCAGCACCCAAGCTAACTCTGGAAACACCATATATTTT | CASSTQANSGNTIYF